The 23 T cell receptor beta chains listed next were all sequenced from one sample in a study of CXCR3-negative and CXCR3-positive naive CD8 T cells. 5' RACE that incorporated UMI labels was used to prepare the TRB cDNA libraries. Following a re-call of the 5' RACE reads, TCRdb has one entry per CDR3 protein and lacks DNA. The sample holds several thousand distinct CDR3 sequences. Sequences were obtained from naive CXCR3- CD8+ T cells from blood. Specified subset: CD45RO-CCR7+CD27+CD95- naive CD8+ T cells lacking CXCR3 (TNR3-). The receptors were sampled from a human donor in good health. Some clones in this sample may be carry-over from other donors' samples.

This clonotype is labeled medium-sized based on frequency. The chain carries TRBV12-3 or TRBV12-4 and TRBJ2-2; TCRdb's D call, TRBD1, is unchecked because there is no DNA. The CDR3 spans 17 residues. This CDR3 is CASSLRGASGKTGELFF.

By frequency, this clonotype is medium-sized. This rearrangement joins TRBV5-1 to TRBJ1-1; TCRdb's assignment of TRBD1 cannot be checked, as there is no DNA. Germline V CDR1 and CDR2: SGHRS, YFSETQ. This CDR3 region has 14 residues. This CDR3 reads CASSLTGGNTEAFF.

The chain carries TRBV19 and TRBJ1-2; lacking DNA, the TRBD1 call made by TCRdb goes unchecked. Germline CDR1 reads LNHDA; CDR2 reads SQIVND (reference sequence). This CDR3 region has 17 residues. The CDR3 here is CASSTGQVGQVNYGYTF.

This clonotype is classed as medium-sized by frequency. CDR3 residues: CSVELAETYNEQFF. V usage is TRBV29-1 and J usage is TRBJ2-1; TCRdb reports TRBD2, a call that lacks DNA to check it against. The germline CDR1 and CDR2 sequences are SQVTM and ANQGSEA. This CDR3 region has 14 residues.

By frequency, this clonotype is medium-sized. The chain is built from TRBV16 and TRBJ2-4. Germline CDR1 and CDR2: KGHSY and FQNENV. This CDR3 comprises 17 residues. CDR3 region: CASSHHDGWKTKNIQYF.

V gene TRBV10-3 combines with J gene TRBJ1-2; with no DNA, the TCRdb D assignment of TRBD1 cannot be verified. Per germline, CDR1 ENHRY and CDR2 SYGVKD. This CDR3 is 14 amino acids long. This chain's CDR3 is CAIRDRGVSYGYTF.

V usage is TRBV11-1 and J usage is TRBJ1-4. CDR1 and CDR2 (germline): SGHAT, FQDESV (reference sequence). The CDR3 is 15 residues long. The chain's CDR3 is CASSPTTEINEKLFF.

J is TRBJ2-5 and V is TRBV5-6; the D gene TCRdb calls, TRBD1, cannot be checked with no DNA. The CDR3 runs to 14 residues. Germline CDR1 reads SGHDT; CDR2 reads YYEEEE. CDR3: CASTLGQNQETQYF.

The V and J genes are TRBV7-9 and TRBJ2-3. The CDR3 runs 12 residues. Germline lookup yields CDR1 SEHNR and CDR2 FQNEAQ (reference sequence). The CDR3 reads CASSLAMDTQYF.

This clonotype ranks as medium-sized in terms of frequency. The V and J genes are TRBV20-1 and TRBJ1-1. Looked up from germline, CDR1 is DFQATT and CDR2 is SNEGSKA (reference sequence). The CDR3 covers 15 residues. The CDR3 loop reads CSARETMGDNTEAFF.

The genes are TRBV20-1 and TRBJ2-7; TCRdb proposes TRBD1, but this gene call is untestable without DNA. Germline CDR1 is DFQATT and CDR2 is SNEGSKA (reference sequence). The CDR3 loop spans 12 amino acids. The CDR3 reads CSAWDGYYEQYF.

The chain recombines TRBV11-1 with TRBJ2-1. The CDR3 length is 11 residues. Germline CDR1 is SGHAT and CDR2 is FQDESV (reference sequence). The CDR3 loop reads CASSQNNEQFF. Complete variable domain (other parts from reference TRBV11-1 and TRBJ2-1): EAEVAQSPRYKITEKSQAVAFWCDPISGHATLYWYRQILGQGPELLVQFQDESVVDDSQLPKDRFSAERLKGVDSTLKIQPAELGDSAMYLCASSQNNEQFFGPGTRLTVL.

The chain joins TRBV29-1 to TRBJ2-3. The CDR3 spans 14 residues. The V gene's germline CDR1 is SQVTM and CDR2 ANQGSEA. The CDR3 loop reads CSVHHLNQVDTQYF.

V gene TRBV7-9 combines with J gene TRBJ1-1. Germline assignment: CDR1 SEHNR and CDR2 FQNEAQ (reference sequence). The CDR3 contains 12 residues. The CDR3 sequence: CATGLANTEAFF.

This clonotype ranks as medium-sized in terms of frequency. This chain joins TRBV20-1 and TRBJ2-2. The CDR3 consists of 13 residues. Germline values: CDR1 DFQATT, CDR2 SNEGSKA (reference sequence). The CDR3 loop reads CSASGQNTGELFF.

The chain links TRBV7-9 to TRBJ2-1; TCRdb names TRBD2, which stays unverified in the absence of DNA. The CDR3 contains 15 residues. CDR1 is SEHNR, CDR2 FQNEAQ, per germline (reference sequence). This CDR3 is CASSLTSGTVDEQFF.

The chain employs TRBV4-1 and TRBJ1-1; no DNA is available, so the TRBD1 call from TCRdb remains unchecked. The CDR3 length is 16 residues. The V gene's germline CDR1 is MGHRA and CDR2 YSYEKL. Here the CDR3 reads CASSQGNRGKNTEAFF.

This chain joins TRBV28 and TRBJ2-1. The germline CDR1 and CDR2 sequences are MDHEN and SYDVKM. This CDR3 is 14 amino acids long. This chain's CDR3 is CASSLLDGYNEQFF.

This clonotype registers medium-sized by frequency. CDR3 sequence reads: CASSSGTTTYEQYF. The chain recombines TRBV27 with TRBJ2-7; TCRdb lists TRBD2, though no DNA is available to test this call. There are 14 residues in the CDR3. The germline V gene encodes CDR1 MNHEY and CDR2 SMNVEV (reference sequence).

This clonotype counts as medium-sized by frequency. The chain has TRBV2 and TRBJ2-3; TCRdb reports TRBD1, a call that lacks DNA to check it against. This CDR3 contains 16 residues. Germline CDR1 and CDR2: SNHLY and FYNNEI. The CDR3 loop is CASSFFRGGAADTQYF.

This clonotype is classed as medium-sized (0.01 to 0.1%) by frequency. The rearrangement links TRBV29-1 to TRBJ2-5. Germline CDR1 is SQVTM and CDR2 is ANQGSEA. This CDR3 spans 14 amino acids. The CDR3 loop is CSAADGLHQETQYF. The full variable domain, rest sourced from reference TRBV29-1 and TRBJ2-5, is SAVISQKPSRDICQRGTSLTIQCQVDSQVTMMFWYRQQPGQSLTLIATANQGSEATYESGFVIDKFPISRPNLTFSTLTVSNMSPEDSSIYLCSAADGLHQETQYFGPGTRLLVL.

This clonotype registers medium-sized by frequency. CDR3 sequence reads: CSVALAGVEETQYF. This chain joins TRBV29-1 and TRBJ2-5; TCRdb picks TRBD2, but there is no DNA to check that call. This CDR3 contains 14 residues. Germline V CDR1 and CDR2: SQVTM, ANQGSEA.

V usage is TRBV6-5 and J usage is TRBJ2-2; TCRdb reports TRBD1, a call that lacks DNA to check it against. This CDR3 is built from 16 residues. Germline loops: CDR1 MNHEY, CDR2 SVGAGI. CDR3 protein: CASSPQDGPNTGELFF.